Listed below are T cell receptor beta chains from one sample, sequenced in a study of cytomegalovirus exposure and HLA in healthy donors. The protocol was immunoSEQ multiplex PCR, while the TCRdb copy is restricted to in-frame clones and leaves out a portion. This table has some 110,000 clones, 75% to 85% appearing once. Sequences were obtained from PBMCs. The receptors shown here come from a man aged 50 to 59 in good health and CMV-seronegative. Both conserved end residues are part of each CDR3. A D gene is named only where the DNA matches it firmly. The listing skips clone size in some rows; elsewhere it reads once, few, many or a size class.

d_gene,j_gene,abundance,v_gene,CDR3nt,CDR3aa
NA,TRBJ2-1,NA,TRBV25-1,TGTGCCAGCAGTCCGGCAGGGCCCGGTGAGCAGTTCTTC,CASSPAGPGEQFF
TRBD1,TRBJ1-6,NA,TRBV19,TGTGCCAGTAGCCGGCCCGGGACAGGGGGATCACCCCTCCACTTT,CASSRPGTGGSPLHF
TRBD1,TRBJ1-2,NA,TRBV5-1,TGCGCCAGCAGCGTGGGACAGGGGCAACAATCCTATGGCTACACCTTC,CASSVGQGQQSYGYTF
NA,TRBJ2-2,NA,TRBV5-5,TGTGCCAGCAGCCCGGACGGGGGTACGAACACCGGGGAGCTGTTTTTT,CASSPDGGTNTGELFF
TRBD2,TRBJ2-3,NA,TRBV5-6,TGTGCCAGCAGCATCGGACTAGCGGGGCCCGGAGGGTTAGATACGCAGTATTTT,CASSIGLAGPGGLDTQYF
NA,TRBJ1-6,NA,TRBV4-3,TGCGCCAGCAGCCAAGTAAGGGGCAGTTCACCCCTCCACTTT,CASSQVRGSSPLHF
TRBD2,TRBJ2-3,NA,TRBV6-5,TGTGCCAGGAAGCGTGGGACTAAGGAGACAGATACGCAGTATTTT,CARKRGTKETDTQYF
TRBD2,TRBJ2-3,NA,TRBV7-2,TGTGCCAGCAGCTTAGGACTAGCGGGGCAAGATACGCAGTATTTT,CASSLGLAGQDTQYF
NA,TRBJ1-5,NA,TRBV6-5,TGTGCCAGCAGTTACAGATTCGAGGAACAGCCCCAGCATTTT,CASSYRFEEQPQHF
NA,TRBJ1-6,NA,TRBV4-1,TGCGCCAGCAGCCAAGACCTGAATTCACCCCTCCACTTT,CASSQDLNSPLHF
NA,TRBJ2-2,NA,TRBV11-3,TGTGCCAGCAGCTTAGACACGAACACCGGGGAGCTGTTTTTT,CASSLDTNTGELFF
NA,TRBJ1-5,NA,TRBV18,TGTGCCAGCTCACCACTAGGGGGTATAGGGAGTCAGCCCCAGCATTTT,CASSPLGGIGSQPQHF
NA,TRBJ1-1,NA,TRBV6-5,TGTGCCAGCAGTTACTTTGGGACTAAGGTGGGAGCTTTCTTT,CASSYFGTKVGAFF
NA,TRBJ1-2,NA,TRBV2,TGTGCCAGCGCTACCAGGGGCGCCCCCTTCACCTTC,CASATRGAPFTF
TRBD1,TRBJ1-1,NA,TRBV5-1,TGCGCCAGCAGCTGGGGACAGGGGGAAACTGAAGCTTTCTTT,CASSWGQGETEAFF
TRBD2,TRBJ2-2,medium-sized,TRBV19,TGTGCCAGTAGTTTGGGACTAGCGGACACCGGGGAGCTGTTTTTT,CASSLGLADTGELFF
NA,TRBJ2-6,NA,TRBV27,TGTGCCAGCAGTGCCCTACCCCCCCTGAGCGTCCTGACTTTC,CASSALPPLSVLTF
NA,TRBJ2-4,NA,TRBV28,TGTGCCAGCAGTTTACGGGGGGCCAAAAACATTCAGTACTTC,CASSLRGAKNIQYF
NA,TRBJ2-1,few,TRBV4-3,TGCGCCAGCAGCCAAGGGCCCAACAATGAGCAGTTCTTC,CASSQGPNNEQFF
NA,TRBJ1-1,few,TRBV4-1,TGCGCCAGCAGCCACCTGACAGACTTGAACACTGAAGCTTTCTTT,CASSHLTDLNTEAFF
TRBD1,TRBJ1-1,NA,TRBV6-1,TGTGCCAGCAGTGAAGTCGGGACAGGGAACACTGAAGCTTTCTTT,CASSEVGTGNTEAFF
TRBD1,TRBJ2-5,NA,TRBV4-1,TGCGCCAGCAGCGAAGCGGGACAGGGTTGGGAGACCCAGTACTTC,CASSEAGQGWETQYF
TRBD2,TRBJ2-2,few,TRBV7-2,TGTGCCAGCAGCTTAGCCCTAGCGGGTGCAGCGAACACCGGGGAGCTGTTTTTT,CASSLALAGAANTGELFF
NA,TRBJ2-1,NA,TRBV25-1,TGTGCCAGTCAAGTCCCCGGACAGACCTACAATGAGCAGTTCTTC,CASQVPGQTYNEQFF
NA,TRBJ2-3,NA,TRBV6-5,TGTGCCAGCAAAATGGAGGGGTCCACAGATACGCAGTATTTT,CASKMEGSTDTQYF
TRBD1,TRBJ1-1,NA,TRBV5-1,TGCGCCAGCAGCATAGGGACAGTGGCCCTTATGAACACTGAAGCTTTCTTT,CASSIGTVALMNTEAFF
TRBD1,TRBJ1-5,NA,TRBV10-3,TGTGCCATCAGTTCAGGGGGCTCTGGTCAGCCCCAGCATTTT,CAISSGGSGQPQHF
NA,TRBJ2-3,NA,TRBV5-1,TGCGCCAGCAGCATGGGACTTAACCCCCTTACAGATACGCAGTATTTT,CASSMGLNPLTDTQYF
NA,TRBJ1-1,NA,TRBV11-3,TGTGCCAGCAGCTTAAACTTTCACGGGGGTGGCACTGAAGCTTTCTTT,CASSLNFHGGGTEAFF
TRBD1,TRBJ2-5,NA,TRBV15,TGTGCCACGTCGGGGGGAGGGACAGGGGGAGAGACCCAGTACTTC,CATSGGGTGGETQYF
TRBD1,TRBJ2-6,NA,TRBV5-5,TGTGCCAGCACTCCGGGACAGGGGATTTATGGGGCCAACGTCCTGACTTTC,CASTPGQGIYGANVLTF
TRBD1,TRBJ2-5,NA,TRBV7-2,TGTGCCAGCAGCTTAGTAGGGGGCGGAGAGACCCAGTACTTC,CASSLVGGGETQYF
TRBD1,TRBJ1-2,NA,TRBV4-2,TGTGCCAGCAGCCAAGCGATTCAGGGGGATGGCTACACCTTC,CASSQAIQGDGYTF
NA,TRBJ2-1,NA,TRBV12-2,TGTGCAAGTCGCTTGTACGAAGGGACTAGCGGAGACAGCTCCTACAATGAGCAGTTCTTC,CASRLYEGTSGDSSYNEQFF
TRBD2,TRBJ2-1,NA,TRBV9,TGTGCCAGCAGCCCCGTTGATACTAGCGGGGGTGTTGAGCAGTTCTTC,CASSPVDTSGGVEQFF
NA,TRBJ1-6,NA,TRBV6-1,TGTGCCAGCAGTGAAGTGGGACTAGATAATTCACCCCTCCACTTT,CASSEVGLDNSPLHF
NA,TRBJ1-6,NA,TRBV7-9,TGTGCCAGCAGCCTAGGAGACAACACACCCCTCCACTTT,CASSLGDNTPLHF
NA,TRBJ2-2,NA,TRBV11-2,TGTGCCACCCCCGTCGAGGGGGCCGGGGAGCTGTTTTTT,CATPVEGAGELFF
TRBD2,TRBJ2-3,few,TRBV2,TGTGCCAGCAAAGGACTAGCGGGGGGGCCAGGAGATACGCAGTATTTT,CASKGLAGGPGDTQYF
TRBD1,TRBJ2-5,few,TRBV27,TGTGCCAGCAGTCCCTGGACAGGGGCCCTTAGAGATCGAGAGACCCAGTACTTC,CASSPWTGALRDRETQYF
NA,TRBJ1-5,NA,TRBV5-1,TGCGCCAGCAGCCAGGACAGTAATCAGCCCCAGCATTTT,CASSQDSNQPQHF
TRBD2,TRBJ2-3,NA,TRBV7-9,TGTGCCAGTCAGGAAGCGGGGGGCACAGATACGCAGTATTTT,CASQEAGGTDTQYF
NA,TRBJ2-7,NA,TRBV30,TGTGCCTGGGCGGGTACAGGGCTCTACGAGCAGTACTTC,CAWAGTGLYEQYF
NA,TRBJ2-3,NA,TRBV7-9,TGTTCCAGCAGCGCCTCGGGGACGCAGTATTTT,CSSSASGTQYF